The 21 T cell receptor beta chains given below trace back to one sample, sequenced in a study of cytomegalovirus exposure and HLA in healthy donors (dated by TCRdb to the late 2010s). The library was built by means of the immunoSEQ multiplex PCR assay. The multiplex PCR relied on a mix of 60 forward primers for TCR Vbeta segments and 13 reverse primers for TCR Jbeta segments. TCRdb limited this immuneACCESS table to in-frame rearrangements with V and J called. A share of clones is missing; checked studies link under half to unresolved V genes, and the rest is unexplained. The sample table shows some 150,000 clones, and approximately 82% are seen once. The ten top clones hold 1.9% of the sample. Source material: PBMCs. The receptor source for this set is a woman in her 40s in good health and CMV-seronegative.

The chain uses TRBV28 and TRBJ1-1, with 9 bases identical to TRBD1. The V gene end was trimmed by 6 bases and the J gene end by 7 bases; junction bases not matched to a gene: 9. Germline CDR1 MDHEN, CDR2 SYDVKM. The CDR3 contains 14 residues. The CDR3, as DNA: TGTGCCAGCAGCTACAGGGGGCCGAGGAATGAAGCTTTCTTT. Protein sequence: CASSYRGPRNEAFF.

This chain joins TRBV5-1 and TRBJ2-1; 9 bases align to TRBD1. The CDR3 loop spans 15 amino acids. Losses at the gene ends were 3 bases for V and 3 bases for J; bases not matched to a gene: 4. Germline CDR1 is SGHRS and CDR2 is YFSETQ. CDR3: CASSSQGQGYNEQFF. In nucleotides, the CDR3 is TGCGCCAGCAGCTCCCAGGGACAGGGCTACAATGAGCAGTTCTTC.

The rearrangement joins TRBV7-3 to TRBJ1-2; 7 bases map to TRBD1. Losses at the gene ends were 1 base for V and 6 bases for J; bases not matched to a gene: 5. Germline V gene lookup returns CDR1 SGHTA and CDR2 FQGTGA. This CDR3 has 14 residues. The CDR3 loop reads CASSLNRGLDGYTF. The CDR3 DNA reads as TGTGCCAGCAGCTTAAACAGGGGCCTTGATGGCTACACCTTC.

The V call is TRBV7-9, the J call TRBJ2-4; D is undetermined. CDR1 and CDR2 from the germline V gene are SEHNR and FQNEAQ (reference sequence). The CDR3 loop spans 15 amino acids. Trimming stripped 6 bases from V and 0 bases from J, with 12 bases between. CDR3 sequence reads: CASSTGDLAKNIQYF. The CDR3 region has the DNA TGTGCCAGCAGTACTGGAGATCTAGCCAAAAACATTCAGTACTTC.

The V call is TRBV10-1, the J call TRBJ2-1, with no clear D. CDR3 length: 14 amino acids. CDR1 and CDR2 from the germline V gene are WNHNN and SYGVQD (reference sequence). V lost 3 bases to trimming and J lost 1 base, with 7 bases between them. The CDR3 loop is CASSERRSYNEQFF. The CDR3 DNA follows: TGCGCCAGCAGTGAACGGCGGTCCTACAATGAGCAGTTCTTC.

The chain recombines TRBV7-9 with TRBJ2-7; D gene unclear. CDR3 length equals 16 residues. With 5 bases removed from V and 5 bases from J, the gap between germline ends came to 22 bases. Germline V gene sequence: CDR1 SEHNR, CDR2 FQNEAQ (reference sequence). DNA of the CDR3: TGTGCCAGCAGCCCCACTTCTGGAGCTATCCTTGACGAGCAGTACTTC. This gives the protein CASSPTSGAILDEQYF.

The rearrangement uses TRBV4-2 and TRBJ2-1, with 9 bases that match TRBD2. Looked up from germline, CDR1 is LGHNA and CDR2 is YNFKEQ. The CDR3 is made up of 21 amino acids. Trimming cost V 4 bases and J 0 bases; bases outside gene matches: 19. The CDR3 loop is CASSPMLNSGSGALSYNEQFF. Written as DNA, the CDR3 is TGTGCCAGCAGCCCTATGCTGAATAGCGGGAGCGGTGCACTCTCCTACAATGAGCAGTTCTTC.

The chain recombines TRBV15 with TRBJ2-7, with 9 bases aligning to TRBD2. V trimming: 3 bases; J trimming: 3 bases; junction bases outside the gene matches: 9. This CDR3 comprises 16 residues. Looked up from germline, CDR1 is LNHNV and CDR2 is YYDKDF (reference sequence). CDR3 nucleotide sequence: TGTGCCACCAGCAGGGGGGGGAGCGGGAGGCTCTACGAGCAGTACTTC. It is translated as CATSRGGSGRLYEQYF.

J is TRBJ2-5 and V is TRBV10-3; 8 bases fit TRBD1. The junction had 8 bases not matched to a gene; V was cut back by 0 bases and J by 5 bases. The CDR3 extends over 16 amino acids. Per the germline V gene, CDR1 is ENHRY and CDR2 is SYGVKD. The CDR3 region has the DNA TGTGCCATCAGTGAGTCAATGTCGACAGGGGACGAGACCCAGTACTTC. It codes for CAISESMSTGDETQYF.

The rearrangement uses TRBV7-3 and TRBJ2-2; 9 bases are a match to TRBD2. CDR1 and CDR2 (germline): SGHTA, FQGTGA. Unmatched junction bases numbered 2, after V lost 4 bases and J lost 2 bases. This CDR3 has 15 amino acids. The CDR3 region has the DNA TGTGCCAGCAGCTCGGGACTAGCAAACACCGGGGAGCTGTTTTTT. This codes for CASSSGLANTGELFF.

J is TRBJ2-1 and V is TRBV5-6; 14 nucleotides line up with TRBD2. The CDR3 consists of 18 residues. V lost 4 bases to trimming and J lost 8 bases; unmatched junction nucleotides: 14. Germline CDR1 is SGHDT and CDR2 is YYEEEE. For the CDR3, the DNA is TGTGCCAGCAGCGTCCTCGGGACTAGCGGGAGAAACCGGGATGAGCAGTTCTTC. Translated: CASSVLGTSGRNRDEQFF.

The rearrangement links TRBV10-3 to TRBJ2-2, with 7 bases that match TRBD1. CDR1 and CDR2 from the germline V gene are ENHRY and SYGVKD. There are 18 residues in the CDR3. The junction had 11 bases not matched to a gene; V was cut back by 0 bases and J by 4 bases. As DNA, the CDR3 is TGTGCCATCAGTGAGTCGATCTACGTTAGGACAGGCACCGGGGAGCTGTTTTTT. Translation gives CAISESIYVRTGTGELFF.

The V gene is TRBV6-5, the J gene TRBJ2-1, with D possibly matching TRBD2 (5 bases). V was cut by 7 bases and J by 2 bases, with 15 bases left in between. This CDR3 has 15 amino acids. Germline CDR1 is MNHEY and CDR2 is SVGAGI. The CDR3 DNA is TGTGCCAGCATGGTCAACCGGGATCCCTACAATGAGCAGTTCTTC. Translation gives CASMVNRDPYNEQFF.

This chain links TRBV5-4 with TRBJ2-3; D is perhaps TRBD2 (6 bases). CDR3 length: 17 residues. The ends were cut back, 0 bases at V and 0 bases at J, with 14 bases in the middle. From germline, CDR1 is SGHNT and CDR2 YYREEE (reference sequence). CDR3 DNA sequence: TGTGCCAGCAGCTTGGGTGGCGGGGCGCGGAGCACAGATACGCAGTATTTT. Amino acid sequence: CASSLGGGARSTDTQYF.

Details on this clone: An end of the junction does not agree with germline; a read error may underlie this. J is TRBJ2-7 and V is TRBV20-1; D uncertain. There are 11 residues in the CDR3. Germline V gene lookup returns CDR1 DFQATT and CDR2 SNEGSKA (reference sequence). The chain's CDR3 is CSYSTSYGQYF. In nucleotides, the CDR3 is TGCAGTTACTCAACCTCTTACGGGCAGTACTTC.

The chain employs TRBV28 and TRBJ2-1; no clear D. CDR3 length: 10 amino acids. The germline V and J ends were trimmed by 6 bases and 7 bases, with 4 bases remaining between them. The germline V gene has CDR1 MDHEN and CDR2 SYDVKM. The CDR3 DNA is TGTGCCAGCAGCCTAAATGAGCAGTTCTTC. Translating it yields CASSLNEQFF.

This chain links TRBV5-4 with TRBJ2-7; TRBD2 matches at 13 bases. V was pared by 4 bases and J by 1 base, with 11 bases of the junction left unmatched. The CDR3 covers 18 residues. Germline lookup yields CDR1 SGHNT and CDR2 YYREEE (reference sequence). The CDR3 coding sequence is TGTGCCAGCAGCCCGAGGAGGACTAGCGGGAGCAGGTCCTACGAGCAGTACTTC. Translated: CASSPRRTSGSRSYEQYF.

This clone was recorded only once. CDR3 loop: CASSPAGNTIYF. The CDR3 coding sequence is TGTGCCAGCAGCCCCGCTGGAAACACCATATATTTT. The rearrangement links TRBV7-9 to TRBJ1-3; D is unclear. There are 12 residues in the CDR3. Germline V gene lookup returns CDR1 SEHNR and CDR2 FQNEAQ (reference sequence). V shed 5 bases and J shed 2 bases, with 4 bases lying between them.

The gene calls are TRBV7-9 and TRBJ2-5; D possibly corresponds to TRBD2 (6 bases). The V and J ends lost 1 base and 5 bases respectively, with 17 bases between them. The CDR3 has 16 residues. From germline, CDR1 is SEHNR and CDR2 FQNEAQ (reference sequence). The CDR3 reads CASSLGTGGILETQYF. Here the CDR3 DNA reads TGTGCCAGCAGCTTAGGAACTGGGGGGATATTGGAGACCCAGTACTTC.

The chain recombines TRBV18 with TRBJ1-4; 7 nucleotides match TRBD1. Germline V CDR1 and CDR2: KGHSH, LQKENI. This CDR3 spans 16 amino acids. The ends lost 3 bases at V and 4 bases at J; junction bases unmatched: 8. CDR3 nucleotides: TGTGCCAGCTCACCTCTTACAGGGGCCTTTAATGAAAAACTGTTTTTT. Translated, it gives CASSPLTGAFNEKLFF. Filled out from reference TRBV18 and TRBJ1-4, the complete variable domain reads NAGVMQNPRHLVRRRGQEARLRCSPMKGHSHVYWYRQLPEEGLKFMVYLQKENIIDESGMPKERFSAEFPKEGPSILRIQQVVRGDSAAYFCASSPLTGAFNEKLFFGSGTQLSVL.

V is TRBV6-6 and J is TRBJ2-3; 12 bases map to TRBD2. This CDR3 is built from 16 residues. The germline V gene has CDR1 MNHNY and CDR2 SVGAGI (reference sequence). With 4 bases clipped from V and 4 bases from J, the junction kept 6 bases outside the gene matches. Here the CDR3 reads CASSSLTSGGADTQYF. The CDR3 DNA is TGTGCCAGCAGTTCTCTGACTAGCGGGGGTGCAGATACGCAGTATTTT.